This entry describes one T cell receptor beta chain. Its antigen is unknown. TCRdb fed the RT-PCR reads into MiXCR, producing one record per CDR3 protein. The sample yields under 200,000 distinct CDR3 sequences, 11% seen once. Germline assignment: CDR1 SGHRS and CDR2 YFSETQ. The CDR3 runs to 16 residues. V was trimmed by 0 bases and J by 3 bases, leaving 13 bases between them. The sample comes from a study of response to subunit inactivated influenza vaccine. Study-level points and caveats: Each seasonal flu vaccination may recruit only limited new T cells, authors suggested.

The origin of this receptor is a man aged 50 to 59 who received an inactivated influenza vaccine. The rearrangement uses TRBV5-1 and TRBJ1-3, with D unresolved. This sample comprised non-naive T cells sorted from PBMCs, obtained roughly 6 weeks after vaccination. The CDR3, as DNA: TGCGCCAGCAGCTTGGCAGGCTCAAACCTTGGAAACACCATATATTTT. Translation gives CASSLAGSNLGNTIYF.